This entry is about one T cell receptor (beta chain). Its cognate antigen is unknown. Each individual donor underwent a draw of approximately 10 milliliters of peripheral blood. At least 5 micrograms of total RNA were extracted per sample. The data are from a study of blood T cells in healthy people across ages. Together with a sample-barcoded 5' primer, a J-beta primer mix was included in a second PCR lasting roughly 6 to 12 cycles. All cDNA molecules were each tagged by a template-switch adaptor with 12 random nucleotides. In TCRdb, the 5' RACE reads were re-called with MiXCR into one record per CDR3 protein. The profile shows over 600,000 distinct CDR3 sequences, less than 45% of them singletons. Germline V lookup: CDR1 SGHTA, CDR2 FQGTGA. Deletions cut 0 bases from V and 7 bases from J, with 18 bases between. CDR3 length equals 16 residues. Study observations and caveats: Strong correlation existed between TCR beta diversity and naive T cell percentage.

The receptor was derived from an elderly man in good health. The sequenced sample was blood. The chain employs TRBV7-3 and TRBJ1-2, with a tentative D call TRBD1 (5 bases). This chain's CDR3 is CASSLTDHPDRSGYTF. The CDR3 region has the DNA TGTGCCAGCAGCTTAACGGACCACCCAGACAGATCTGGCTACACCTTC.